This TCR beta chain was profiled in a study of T cell responses to AZD1222 COVID-19 vaccine. Note on this clone: What it recognizes is unknown.

The study, taken as a whole, reports: Clonal diversity was possibly underestimated, and white British individuals and females predominated among donors.

Germline V CDR1 and CDR2: SGHNT, YENEEA. Trimming removed 2 bases from V and 0 bases from J, with 7 bases in between. The CDR3 length is 15 residues. The data were produced by immunoSEQ multiplex PCR, yet TCRdb's version contains in-frame clones alone and is incomplete. Here the sample spans roughly 200,000 clones, approximately 94% being singletons. The chain couples TRBV11-3 to TRBJ2-2, with a tentative D call TRBD1 (5 bases). The specimen was peripheral blood, collected 28 days after the second dose of the MenACWY control vaccine. This TCR derives from an adult who received the MenACWY meningococcal vaccine as a control. CDR3 in amino acids: CASSLQGANTGELFF. The CDR3 nucleotides read TGTGCCAGCAGCTTACAGGGCGCGAACACCGGGGAGCTGTTTTTT.